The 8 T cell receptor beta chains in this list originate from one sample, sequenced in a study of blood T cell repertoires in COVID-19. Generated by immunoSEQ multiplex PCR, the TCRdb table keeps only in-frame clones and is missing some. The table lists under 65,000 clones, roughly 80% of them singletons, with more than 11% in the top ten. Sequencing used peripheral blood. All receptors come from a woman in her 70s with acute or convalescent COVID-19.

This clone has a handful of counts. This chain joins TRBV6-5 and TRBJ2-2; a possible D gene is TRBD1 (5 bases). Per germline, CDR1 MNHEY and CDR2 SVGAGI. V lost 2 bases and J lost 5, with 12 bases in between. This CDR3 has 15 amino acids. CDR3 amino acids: CASSYGQGTTGELFF. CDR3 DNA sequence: TGTGCCAGCAGTTACGGGCAGGGAACGACCGGGGAGCTGTTTTTT.

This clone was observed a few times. The CDR3 reads CASSSPGLTEAFF. Here the CDR3 DNA reads TGTGCCAGCAGTTCACCAGGGTTGACTGAAGCTTTCTTT. The V and J genes are TRBV12-3 or TRBV12-4 and TRBJ1-1; tentative D call: TRBD1 (5 bases). This CDR3 is built from 13 residues. V shed 4 bases and J shed 5 bases, with 11 bases lying between them.

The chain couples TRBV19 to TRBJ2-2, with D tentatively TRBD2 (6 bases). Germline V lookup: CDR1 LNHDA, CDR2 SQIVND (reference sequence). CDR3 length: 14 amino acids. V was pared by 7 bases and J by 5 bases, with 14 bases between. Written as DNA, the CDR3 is TGTGCCAGTACCTATGGCCGGGGGACCGGGGAGCTGTTTTTT. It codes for CASTYGRGTGELFF.

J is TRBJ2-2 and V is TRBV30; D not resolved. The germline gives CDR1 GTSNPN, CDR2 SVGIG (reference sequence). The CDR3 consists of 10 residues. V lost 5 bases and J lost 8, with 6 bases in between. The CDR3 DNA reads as TGTGCCTGGTCGGGTGGGGAGCTGTTTTTT. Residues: CAWSGGELFF.

CDR3 sequence: CASSPSQTLLAGEKLFF. For the CDR3, the DNA is TGTGCCAGCTCTCCCTCCCAAACGCTACTTGCCGGGGAAAAACTGTTTTTT. The chain links TRBV18 to TRBJ1-4; D call uncertain. The CDR3 is made up of 17 amino acids. The V end was cut by 6 bases, the J end by 8 bases, with 25 bases between. Germline CDR1 KGHSH, CDR2 LQKENI. The full variable domain, its missing parts supplied by reference TRBV18 and TRBJ1-4, is NAGVMQNPRHLVRRRGQEARLRCSPMKGHSHVYWYRQLPEEGLKFMVYLQKENIIDESGMPKERFSAEFPKEGPSILRIQQVVRGDSAAYFCASSPSQTLLAGEKLFFGSGTQLSVL.

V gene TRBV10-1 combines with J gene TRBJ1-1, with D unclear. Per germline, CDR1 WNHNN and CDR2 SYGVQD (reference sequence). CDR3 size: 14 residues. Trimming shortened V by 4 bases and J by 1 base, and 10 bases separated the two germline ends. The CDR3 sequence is CASSVSTSNTEAFF. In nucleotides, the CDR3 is TGCGCCAGCAGTGTTAGTACTTCGAACACTGAAGCTTTCTTT.

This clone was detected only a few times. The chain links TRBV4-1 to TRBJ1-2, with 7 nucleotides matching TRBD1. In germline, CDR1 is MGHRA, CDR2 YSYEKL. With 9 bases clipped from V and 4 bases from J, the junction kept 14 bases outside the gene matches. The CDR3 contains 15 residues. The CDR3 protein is CASSWEPGQSYGYTF. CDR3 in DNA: TGCGCCAGTAGTTGGGAGCCGGGACAGAGCTATGGCTACACCTTC.

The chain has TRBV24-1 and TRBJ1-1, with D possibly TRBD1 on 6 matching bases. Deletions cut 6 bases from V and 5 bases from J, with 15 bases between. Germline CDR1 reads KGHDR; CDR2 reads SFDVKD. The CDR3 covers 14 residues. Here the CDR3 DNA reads TGTGCCACCAGTCGAACAGGGATGGGGACTGAAGCTTTCTTT. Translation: CATSRTGMGTEAFF.